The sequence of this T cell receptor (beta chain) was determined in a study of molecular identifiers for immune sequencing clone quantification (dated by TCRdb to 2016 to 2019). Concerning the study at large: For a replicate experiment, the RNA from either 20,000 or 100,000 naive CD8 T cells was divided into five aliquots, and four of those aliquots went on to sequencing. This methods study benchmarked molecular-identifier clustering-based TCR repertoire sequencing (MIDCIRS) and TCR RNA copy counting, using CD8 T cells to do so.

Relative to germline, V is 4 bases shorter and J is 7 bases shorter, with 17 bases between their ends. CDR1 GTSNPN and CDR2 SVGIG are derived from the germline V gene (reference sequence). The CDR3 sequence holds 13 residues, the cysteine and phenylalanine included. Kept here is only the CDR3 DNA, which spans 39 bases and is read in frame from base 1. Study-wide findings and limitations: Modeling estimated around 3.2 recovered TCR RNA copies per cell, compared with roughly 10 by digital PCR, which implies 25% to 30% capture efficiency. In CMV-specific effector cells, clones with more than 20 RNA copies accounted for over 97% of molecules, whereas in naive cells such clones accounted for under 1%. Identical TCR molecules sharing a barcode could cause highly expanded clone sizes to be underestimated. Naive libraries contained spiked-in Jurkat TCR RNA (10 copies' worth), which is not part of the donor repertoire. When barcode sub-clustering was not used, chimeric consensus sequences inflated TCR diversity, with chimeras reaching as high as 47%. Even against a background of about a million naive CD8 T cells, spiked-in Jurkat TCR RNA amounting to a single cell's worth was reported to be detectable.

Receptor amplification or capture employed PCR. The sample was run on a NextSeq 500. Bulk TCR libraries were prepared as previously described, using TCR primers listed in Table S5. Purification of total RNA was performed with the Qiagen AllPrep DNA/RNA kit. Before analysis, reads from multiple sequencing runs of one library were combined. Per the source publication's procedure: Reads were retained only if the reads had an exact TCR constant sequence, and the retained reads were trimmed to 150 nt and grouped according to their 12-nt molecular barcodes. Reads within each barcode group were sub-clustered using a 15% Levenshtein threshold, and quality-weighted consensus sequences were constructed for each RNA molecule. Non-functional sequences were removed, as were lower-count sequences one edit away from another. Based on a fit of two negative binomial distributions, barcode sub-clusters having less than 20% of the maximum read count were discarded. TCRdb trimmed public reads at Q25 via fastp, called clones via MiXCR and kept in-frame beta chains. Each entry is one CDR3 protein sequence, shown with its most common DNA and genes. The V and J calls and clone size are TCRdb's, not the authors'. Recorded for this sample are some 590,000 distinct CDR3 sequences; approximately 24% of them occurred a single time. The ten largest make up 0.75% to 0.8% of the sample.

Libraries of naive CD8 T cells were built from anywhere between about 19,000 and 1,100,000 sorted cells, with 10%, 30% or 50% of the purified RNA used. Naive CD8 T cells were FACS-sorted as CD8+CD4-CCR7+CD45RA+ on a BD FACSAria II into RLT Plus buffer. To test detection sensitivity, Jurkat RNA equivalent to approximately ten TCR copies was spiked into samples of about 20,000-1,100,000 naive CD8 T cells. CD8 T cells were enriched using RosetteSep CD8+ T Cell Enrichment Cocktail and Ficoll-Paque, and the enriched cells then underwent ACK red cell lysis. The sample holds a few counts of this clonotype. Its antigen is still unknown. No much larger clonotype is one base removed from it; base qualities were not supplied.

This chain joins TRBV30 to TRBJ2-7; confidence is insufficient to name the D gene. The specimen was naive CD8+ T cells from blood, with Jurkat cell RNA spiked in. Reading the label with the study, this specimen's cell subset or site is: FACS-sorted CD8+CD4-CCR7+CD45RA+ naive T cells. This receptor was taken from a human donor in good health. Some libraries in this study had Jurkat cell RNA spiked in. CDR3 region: CAWTEPDTIEQYF. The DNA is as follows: TGTGCCTGGACCGAACCAGACACGATAGAGCAGTACTTC.